Listed below are T cell receptor beta chains from one sample, sequenced in a study of blood T cell repertoires in COVID-19. TCRdb's copy holds only in-frame clones and misses some; the assay was immunoSEQ multiplex PCR. The sample comprises approximately 170,000 clones, less than 85% of which are singletons, and under 3.5% rests with the top ten. What was sequenced was peripheral blood. Source of these receptors: an elderly woman with acute or convalescent COVID-19. Each CDR3 is given with its conserved first and last residue. Each record gives: V gene, D gene, J gene, clone size, CDR3 protein, CDR3 DNA. The D gene is left open where the match is weak. Some rows mark clone size as missing; the rest say once, few, many or name a class of expanded clone.

v_gene: TRBV4-1
d_gene: TRBD1
j_gene: TRBJ1-5
abundance: .
CDR3aa: CASSQDRQGYQPQHF
CDR3nt: TGCGCCAGCAGCCAAGATCGACAGGGCTATCAGCCCCAGCATTTT

v_gene: TRBV7-3
d_gene: .
j_gene: TRBJ1-1
abundance: once
CDR3aa: CASRRIRGGEAFF
CDR3nt: TGTGCCAGCAGGCGTATCCGGGGAGGTGAAGCTTTCTTT

v_gene: TRBV6-5
d_gene: .
j_gene: TRBJ2-7
abundance: .
CDR3aa: CASRPKRGSSYEQYF
CDR3nt: TGTGCCAGCAGGCCTAAAAGGGGGAGCTCCTACGAGCAGTACTTC

v_gene: TRBV28
d_gene: TRBD2
j_gene: TRBJ2-1
abundance: .
CDR3aa: CASSLGGGFNEQFF
CDR3nt: TGTGCCAGCTCCTTGGGGGGGGGATTCAATGAGCAGTTCTTC

v_gene: TRBV28
d_gene: TRBD2
j_gene: TRBJ2-7
abundance: .
CDR3aa: CASSTPTSGSLYEQYF
CDR3nt: TGTGCCAGCAGTACTCCGACTAGCGGGAGCCTCTACGAGCAGTACTTC

v_gene: TRBV2
d_gene: .
j_gene: TRBJ1-5
abundance: .
CDR3aa: CASSVERGNQPQHF
CDR3nt: TGTGCCAGCAGTGTGGAGAGGGGCAATCAGCCCCAGCATTTT

v_gene: TRBV28
d_gene: .
j_gene: TRBJ2-4
abundance: .
CDR3aa: CASRQGQAKNIQYF
CDR3nt: TGTGCCAGCCGGCAGGGACAAGCCAAAAACATTCAGTACTTC

v_gene: TRBV10-1
d_gene: .
j_gene: TRBJ2-2
abundance: .
CDR3aa: CASRAGGAGTGELFF
CDR3nt: TGCGCCAGCAGGGCCGGTGGTGCGGGCACCGGGGAGCTGTTTTTT

v_gene: TRBV30
d_gene: TRBD1
j_gene: TRBJ2-7
abundance: .
CDR3aa: CAWSVTGGYEQYF
CDR3nt: TGTGCCTGGAGTGTAACAGGGGGCTACGAGCAGTACTTC

v_gene: TRBV10-1
d_gene: TRBD1
j_gene: TRBJ2-1
abundance: .
CDR3aa: CASSEPGQGYNEQFF
CDR3nt: TGCGCCAGCAGTGAGCCGGGACAGGGGTACAATGAGCAGTTCTTC

v_gene: TRBV27
d_gene: .
j_gene: TRBJ1-1
abundance: .
CDR3aa: CASSLGLPPNTEAFF
CDR3nt: TGTGCCAGCAGTTTGGGACTACCTCCGAACACTGAAGCTTTCTTT

v_gene: TRBV2
d_gene: TRBD2
j_gene: TRBJ2-3
abundance: few
CDR3aa: CASRALGTSADTQYF
CDR3nt: TGTGCCAGCAGAGCACTCGGGACTAGCGCAGATACGCAGTATTTT

v_gene: TRBV27
d_gene: .
j_gene: TRBJ2-5
abundance: once
CDR3aa: CASRSGDQETQYF
CDR3nt: TGTGCCAGCCGTTCCGGTGACCAAGAGACCCAGTACTTC

v_gene: TRBV28
d_gene: TRBD2
j_gene: TRBJ2-1
abundance: .
CDR3aa: CASHWGGTRAYNEQFF
CDR3nt: TGTGCGTCACATTGGGGGGGGACTAGAGCCTACAATGAGCAGTTCTTC

v_gene: TRBV3-1/TRBV3-2
d_gene: TRBD1
j_gene: TRBJ1-4
abundance: .
CDR3aa: CASSQRQGTEKLFF
CDR3nt: TGTGCCAGCAGCCAACGACAGGGAACGGAAAAACTGTTTTTT

v_gene: TRBV30
d_gene: .
j_gene: TRBJ2-1
abundance: once
CDR3aa: CAWSVAREQFF
CDR3nt: TGTGCCTGGAGTGTAGCCAGGGAGCAGTTCTTC

v_gene: TRBV2
d_gene: TRBD2
j_gene: TRBJ2-1
abundance: .
CDR3aa: CASSPSGMSYNEQFF
CDR3nt: TGTGCCAGCAGTCCTAGCGGGATGTCCTACAATGAGCAGTTCTTC

v_gene: TRBV5-1
d_gene: TRBD1
j_gene: TRBJ1-4
abundance: .
CDR3aa: CASSRTGGVEKLFF
CDR3nt: TGCGCCAGCAGCAGGACAGGGGGAGTTGAAAAACTGTTTTTT

v_gene: TRBV28
d_gene: .
j_gene: TRBJ1-6
abundance: few
CDR3aa: CASSLLLYNSPLHF
CDR3nt: TGTGCCAGCAGTTTATTGTTATATAATTCACCCCTCCACTTT

v_gene: TRBV25-1
d_gene: .
j_gene: TRBJ1-1
abundance: .
CDR3aa: CASSSDSPNTEAFF
CDR3nt: TGTGCCAGCAGTTCGGACTCACCGAACACTGAAGCTTTCTTT

v_gene: TRBV30
d_gene: .
j_gene: TRBJ2-5
abundance: once
CDR3aa: CAWSRQDKETQYF
CDR3nt: TGTGCCTGGAGTCGACAGGATAAAGAGACCCAGTACTTC

v_gene: TRBV2
d_gene: .
j_gene: TRBJ2-7
abundance: .
CDR3aa: CAIIDEGGRNDEQYF
CDR3nt: TGTGCCATTATAGACGAGGGGGGGCGAAACGACGAGCAGTACTTC

v_gene: TRBV30
d_gene: .
j_gene: TRBJ2-6
abundance: few
CDR3aa: CAWKRFRERRSGANVLTF
CDR3nt: TGTGCCTGGAAACGTTTTCGGGAACGCCGCTCTGGGGCCAACGTCCTGACTTTC

v_gene: TRBV6-1
d_gene: TRBD2
j_gene: TRBJ2-1
abundance: .
CDR3aa: CASSGAGGTYNEQFF
CDR3nt: TGTGCCAGCAGTGGAGCGGGGGGGACCTACAATGAGCAGTTCTTC

v_gene: TRBV27
d_gene: TRBD2
j_gene: TRBJ2-1
abundance: few
CDR3aa: CASSLTSAYNEQFF
CDR3nt: TGTGCCAGCAGTTTAACTAGCGCTTACAATGAGCAGTTCTTC

v_gene: TRBV19
d_gene: TRBD1
j_gene: TRBJ2-1
abundance: .
CDR3aa: CASSIGTAFYEQFF
CDR3nt: TGTGCCAGTAGTATCGGGACAGCTTTTTATGAGCAGTTCTTC

v_gene: TRBV2
d_gene: .
j_gene: TRBJ1-5
abundance: .
CDR3aa: CASSDVGGNQPQHF
CDR3nt: TGTGCCAGCAGTGATGTAGGGGGCAATCAGCCCCAGCATTTT

v_gene: TRBV19
d_gene: .
j_gene: TRBJ1-4
abundance: .
CDR3aa: CASSIGGFNEKLFF
CDR3nt: TGTGCCAGTAGTATTGGCGGATTTAATGAAAAACTGTTTTTT

v_gene: TRBV7-2
d_gene: TRBD2
j_gene: TRBJ2-7
abundance: .
CDR3aa: CASSFLGTSGAPYEQYF
CDR3nt: TGTGCCAGCAGTTTTCTCGGGACTAGCGGAGCGCCCTACGAGCAGTACTTC

v_gene: TRBV7-9
d_gene: TRBD1
j_gene: TRBJ1-4
abundance: once
CDR3aa: CASNPGGASEKLFF
CDR3nt: TGTGCCAGCAACCCAGGGGGCGCGAGTGAAAAACTGTTTTTT

v_gene: TRBV7-8
d_gene: .
j_gene: TRBJ1-5
abundance: .
CDR3aa: CASSLLGQGGSQPQHF
CDR3nt: TGTGCCAGCAGCTTATTGGGCCAGGGAGGAAGCCAGCCCCAGCATTTT

v_gene: TRBV7-6
d_gene: TRBD1
j_gene: TRBJ2-3
abundance: .
CDR3aa: CASSTPSTGLSTDTQYF
CDR3nt: TGTGCCAGCAGCACACCCTCGACAGGGTTGAGTACAGATACGCAGTATTTT

v_gene: TRBV30
d_gene: .
j_gene: TRBJ1-4
abundance: once
CDR3aa: CAWSPGPRYGKLFF
CDR3nt: TGTGCCTGGAGTCCCGGTCCCCGGTACGGAAAACTGTTTTTT

v_gene: TRBV5-8
d_gene: TRBD2
j_gene: TRBJ2-1
abundance: .
CDR3aa: CASSLMTSEQRDEQFF
CDR3nt: TGTGCCAGCAGCCTAATGACTAGCGAACAGAGGGATGAGCAGTTCTTC

v_gene: TRBV28
d_gene: .
j_gene: TRBJ1-1
abundance: few
CDR3aa: CASTIRGRMNTEAFF
CDR3nt: TGTGCCAGCACTATAAGGGGCAGAATGAACACTGAAGCTTTCTTT

v_gene: TRBV27
d_gene: .
j_gene: TRBJ1-5
abundance: .
CDR3aa: CARERVAGNQPQHF
CDR3nt: TGTGCCAGGGAGAGGGTCGCGGGCAATCAGCCCCAGCATTTT

v_gene: TRBV21-1
d_gene: .
j_gene: TRBJ2-5
abundance: .
CDR3aa: CATPRSSGIQETQYF
CDR3nt: TGTGCCACCCCCAGGAGTAGCGGGATACAAGAGACCCAGTACTTC

v_gene: TRBV7-2
d_gene: TRBD1
j_gene: TRBJ2-3
abundance: few
CDR3aa: CASSRLGRQGTDTQYF
CDR3nt: TGTGCCAGCAGCCGTCTGGGGCGACAGGGGACAGATACGCAGTATTTT

v_gene: TRBV29-1
d_gene: TRBD1
j_gene: TRBJ1-3
abundance: few
CDR3aa: CSARDSLSGNTIYF
CDR3nt: TGCAGCGCCAGGGACAGTCTCTCTGGAAACACCATATATTTT

v_gene: TRBV6-5
d_gene: .
j_gene: TRBJ2-2
abundance: .
CDR3aa: CASSYFPSDNTGELFF
CDR3nt: TGTGCCAGCAGTTACTTCCCTAGCGATAACACCGGGGAGCTGTTTTTT

v_gene: TRBV6-2/TRBV6-3
d_gene: .
j_gene: TRBJ1-5
abundance: .
CDR3aa: CASSYSRGSQPQHF
CDR3nt: TGTGCCAGCAGTTACTCGCGAGGGAGTCAGCCCCAGCATTTT

v_gene: TRBV10-1
d_gene: TRBD2
j_gene: TRBJ2-3
abundance: .
CDR3aa: CASSDRGRAADTQYF
CDR3nt: TGCGCCAGCAGTGATCGCGGGAGGGCCGCAGATACGCAGTATTTT

v_gene: TRBV4-3
d_gene: .
j_gene: TRBJ1-5
abundance: few
CDR3aa: CASSQDMARQPQHF
CDR3nt: TGCGCCAGCAGCCAAGACATGGCGCGGCAGCCCCAGCATTTT

v_gene: TRBV30
d_gene: TRBD2
j_gene: TRBJ2-1
abundance: .
CDR3aa: CAWNPQRGSYNEQFF
CDR3nt: TGTGCCTGGAACCCCCAGCGGGGCTCCTACAATGAGCAGTTCTTC

v_gene: TRBV5-1
d_gene: TRBD2
j_gene: TRBJ2-2
abundance: .
CDR3aa: CASSSAFGDPTSGRLNTGELFF
CDR3nt: TGCGCCAGCAGCTCGGCGTTCGGGGACCCTACTAGCGGGAGGCTCAACACCGGGGAGCTGTTTTTT

v_gene: TRBV21-1
d_gene: .
j_gene: TRBJ2-1
abundance: .
CDR3aa: CASSNHAAGNREQFF
CDR3nt: TGTGCCAGCAGCAATCATGCTGCAGGGAATCGTGAGCAGTTCTTC

v_gene: TRBV27
d_gene: TRBD2
j_gene: TRBJ2-7
abundance: .
CDR3aa: CASSFSSGTSGRAAEQYF
CDR3nt: TGTGCCAGCAGTTTCTCTTCCGGGACTAGCGGGAGGGCCGCCGAGCAGTACTTC

v_gene: TRBV28
d_gene: .
j_gene: TRBJ1-1
abundance: .
CDR3aa: CASIPPRPGFEAFF
CDR3nt: TGTGCCAGCATCCCCCCTAGACCTGGCTTTGAAGCTTTCTTT

v_gene: TRBV5-4
d_gene: TRBD1
j_gene: TRBJ1-1
abundance: .
CDR3aa: CASSLESGTGEAFF
CDR3nt: TGTGCCAGCAGCTTGGAGTCGGGGACAGGGGAAGCTTTCTTT

v_gene: TRBV27
d_gene: .
j_gene: TRBJ1-2
abundance: few
CDR3aa: CASSPTGYGVYGYTF
CDR3nt: TGTGCCAGCAGCCCTACAGGGTACGGTGTCTATGGCTACACCTTC

v_gene: TRBV2
d_gene: .
j_gene: TRBJ1-5
abundance: .
CDR3aa: CASSPRRNQPQHF
CDR3nt: TGTGCCAGCAGTCCTCGGAGGAATCAGCCCCAGCATTTT